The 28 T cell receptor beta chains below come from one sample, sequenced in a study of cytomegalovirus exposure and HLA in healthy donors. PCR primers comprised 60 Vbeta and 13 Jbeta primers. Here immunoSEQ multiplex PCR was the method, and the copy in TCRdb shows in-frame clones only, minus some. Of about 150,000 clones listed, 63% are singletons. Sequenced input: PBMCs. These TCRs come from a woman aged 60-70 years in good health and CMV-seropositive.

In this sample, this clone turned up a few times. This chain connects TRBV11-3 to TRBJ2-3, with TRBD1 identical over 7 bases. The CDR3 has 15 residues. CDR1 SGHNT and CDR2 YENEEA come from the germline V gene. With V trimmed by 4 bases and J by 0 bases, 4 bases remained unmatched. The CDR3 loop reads CASSSGTASTDTQYF. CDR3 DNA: TGTGCCAGCAGCTCCGGGACAGCTAGCACAGATACGCAGTATTTT.

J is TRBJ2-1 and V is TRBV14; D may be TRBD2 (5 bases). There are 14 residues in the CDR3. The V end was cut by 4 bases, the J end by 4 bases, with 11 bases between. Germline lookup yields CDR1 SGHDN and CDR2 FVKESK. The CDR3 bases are TGTGCCAGCAGCCCGCGGGTTCTGTACAATGAGCAGTTCTTC. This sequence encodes CASSPRVLYNEQFF.

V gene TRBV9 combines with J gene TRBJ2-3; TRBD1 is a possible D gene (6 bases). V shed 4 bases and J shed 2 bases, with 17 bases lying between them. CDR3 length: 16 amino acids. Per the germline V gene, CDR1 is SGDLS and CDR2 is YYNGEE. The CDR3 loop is CASSPFGRGVTDTQYF. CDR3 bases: TGTGCCAGCAGCCCCTTTGGCAGGGGTGTCACAGATACGCAGTATTTT.

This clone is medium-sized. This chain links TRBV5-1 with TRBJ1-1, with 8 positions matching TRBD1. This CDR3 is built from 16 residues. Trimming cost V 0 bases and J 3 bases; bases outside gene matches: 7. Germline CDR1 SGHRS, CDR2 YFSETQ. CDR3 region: CASSLAAYRGDTEAFF. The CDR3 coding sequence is TGCGCCAGCAGCTTGGCCGCGTACAGGGGGGACACTGAAGCTTTCTTT.

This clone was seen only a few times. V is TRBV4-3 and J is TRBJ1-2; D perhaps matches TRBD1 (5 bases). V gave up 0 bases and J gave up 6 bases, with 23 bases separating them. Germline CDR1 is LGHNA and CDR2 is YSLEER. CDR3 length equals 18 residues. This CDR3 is CASSQDLTAHSPPDGYTF. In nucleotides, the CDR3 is TGCGCCAGCAGCCAAGATCTGACAGCCCATAGCCCGCCCGATGGCTACACCTTC.

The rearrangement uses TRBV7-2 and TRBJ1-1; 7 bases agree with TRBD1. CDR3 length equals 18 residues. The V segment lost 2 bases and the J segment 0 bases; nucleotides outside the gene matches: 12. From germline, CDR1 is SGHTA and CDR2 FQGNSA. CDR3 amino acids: CASSLSTGQAYLNTEAFF. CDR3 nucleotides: TGTGCCAGCAGCTTATCTACCGGACAGGCTTACTTGAACACTGAAGCTTTCTTT.

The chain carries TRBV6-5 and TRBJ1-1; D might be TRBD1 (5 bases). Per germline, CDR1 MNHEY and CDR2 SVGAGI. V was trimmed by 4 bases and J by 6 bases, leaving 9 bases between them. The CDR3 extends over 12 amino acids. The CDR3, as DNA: TGTGCCAGCAGTTGGCGGGACTCTGAAGCTTTCTTT. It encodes CASSWRDSEAFF.

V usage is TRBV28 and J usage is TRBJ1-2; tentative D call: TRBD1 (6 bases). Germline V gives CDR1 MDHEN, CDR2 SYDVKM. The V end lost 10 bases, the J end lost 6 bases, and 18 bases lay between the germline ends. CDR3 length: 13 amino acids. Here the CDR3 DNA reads TGTGCCACCTACGTCGGGGGGCGGGATGGCTACACCTTC. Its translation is CATYVGGRDGYTF.

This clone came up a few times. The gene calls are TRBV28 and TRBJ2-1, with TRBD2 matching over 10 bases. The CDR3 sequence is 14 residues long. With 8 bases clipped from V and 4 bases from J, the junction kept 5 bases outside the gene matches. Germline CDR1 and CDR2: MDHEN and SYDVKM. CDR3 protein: CASWRAGGYNEQFF. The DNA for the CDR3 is TGTGCCAGCTGGCGAGCGGGAGGGTACAATGAGCAGTTCTTC.

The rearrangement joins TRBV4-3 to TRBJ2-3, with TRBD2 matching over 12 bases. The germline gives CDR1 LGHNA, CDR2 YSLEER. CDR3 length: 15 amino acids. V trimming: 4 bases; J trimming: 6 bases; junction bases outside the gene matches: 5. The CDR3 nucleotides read TGCGCCAGCAGCCGGGGGCTAGCGGGAGGGGATACGCAGTATTTT. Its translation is CASSRGLAGGDTQYF.

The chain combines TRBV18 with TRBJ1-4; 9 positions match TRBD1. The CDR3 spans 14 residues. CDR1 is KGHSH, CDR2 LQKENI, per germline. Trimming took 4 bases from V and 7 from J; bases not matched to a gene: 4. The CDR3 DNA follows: TGTGCCAGCTCACAACAGGGGGCATTTGAAAAACTGTTTTTT. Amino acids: CASSQQGAFEKLFF. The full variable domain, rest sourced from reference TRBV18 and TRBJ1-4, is NAGVMQNPRHLVRRRGQEARLRCSPMKGHSHVYWYRQLPEEGLKFMVYLQKENIIDESGMPKERFSAEFPKEGPSILRIQQVVRGDSAAYFCASSQQGAFEKLFFGSGTQLSVL.

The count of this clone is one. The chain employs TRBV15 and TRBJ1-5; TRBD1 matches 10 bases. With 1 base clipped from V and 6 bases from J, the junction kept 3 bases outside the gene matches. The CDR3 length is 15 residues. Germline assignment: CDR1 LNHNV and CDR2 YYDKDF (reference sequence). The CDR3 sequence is CATSRGQGAGQPQHF. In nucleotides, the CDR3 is TGTGCCACCAGCAGAGGACAGGGGGCCGGTCAGCCCCAGCATTTT.

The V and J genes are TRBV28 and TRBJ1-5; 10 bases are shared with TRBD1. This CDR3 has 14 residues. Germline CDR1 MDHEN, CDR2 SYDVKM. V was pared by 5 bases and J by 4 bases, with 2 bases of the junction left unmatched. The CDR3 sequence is CASSRGQGNQPQHF. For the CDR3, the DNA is TGTGCCAGCAGTAGGGGACAGGGGAATCAGCCCCAGCATTTT.

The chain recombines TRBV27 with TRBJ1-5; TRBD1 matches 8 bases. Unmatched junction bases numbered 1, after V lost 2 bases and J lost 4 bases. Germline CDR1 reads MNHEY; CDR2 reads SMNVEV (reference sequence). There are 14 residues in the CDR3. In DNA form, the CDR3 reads TGTGCCAGCAGTTTAAACAGGGGGAATCAGCCCCAGCATTTT. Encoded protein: CASSLNRGNQPQHF.

CDR3 protein: CASSLETGRGYTF. The DNA for the CDR3 is TGTGCCAGCAGCTTAGAGACGGGGAGGGGCTACACCTTC. The chain joins TRBV7-2 to TRBJ1-2, with D uncertain. This CDR3 is 13 amino acids long. V was pared by 1 base and J by 8 bases, with 11 bases between. Germline loops: CDR1 SGHTA, CDR2 FQGNSA. The whole variable domain, filled in from reference TRBV7-2 and TRBJ1-2, reads GAGVSQSPSNKVTEKGKDVELRCDPISGHTALYWYRQSLGQGLEFLIYFQGNSAPDKSGLPSDRFSAERTGGSVSTLTIQRTQQEDSAVYLCASSLETGRGYTFGSGTRLTVV.

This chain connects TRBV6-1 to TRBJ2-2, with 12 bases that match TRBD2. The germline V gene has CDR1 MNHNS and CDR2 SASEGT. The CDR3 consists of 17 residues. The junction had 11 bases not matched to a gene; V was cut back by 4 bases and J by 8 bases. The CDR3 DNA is TGTGCCAGCAGTGGAGGGACTAGCGGGTCGGCGAGTGGGGAGCTGTTTTTT. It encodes CASSGGTSGSASGELFF.

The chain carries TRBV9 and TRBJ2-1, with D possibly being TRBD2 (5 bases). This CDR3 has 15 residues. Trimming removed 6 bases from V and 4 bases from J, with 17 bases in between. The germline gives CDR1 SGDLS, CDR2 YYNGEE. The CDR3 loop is CASTVGENPYNEQFF. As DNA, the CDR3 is TGTGCCAGCACCGTTGGGGAGAACCCATACAATGAGCAGTTCTTC.

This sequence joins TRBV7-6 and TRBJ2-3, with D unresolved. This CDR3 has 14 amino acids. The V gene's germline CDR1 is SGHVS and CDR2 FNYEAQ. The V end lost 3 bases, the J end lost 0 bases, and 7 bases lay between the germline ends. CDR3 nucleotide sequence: TGTGCCAGCAGCTTCGCCGGGAGCACAGATACGCAGTATTTT. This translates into CASSFAGSTDTQYF. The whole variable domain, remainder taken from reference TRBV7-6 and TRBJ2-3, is GAGVSQSPRYKVTKRGQDVALRCDPISGHVSLYWYRQALGQGPEFLTYFNYEAQQDKSGLPNDRFSAERPEGSISTLTIQRTEQRDSAMYRCASSFAGSTDTQYFGPGTRLTVL.

Here the CDR3 DNA reads TGTGCCAGCAGTCCCAGCGGGAGGCCTTCCGAGCAGTACTTC. Amino acids: CASSPSGRPSEQYF. The chain has TRBV28 and TRBJ2-7; 9 nucleotides agree with TRBD2. With V trimmed by 5 bases and J by 6 bases, 8 bases remained unmatched. Germline V gene sequence: CDR1 MDHEN, CDR2 SYDVKM. This CDR3 has 14 amino acids.

The CDR3 bases are TGTGCCAGCAGTTTCCAGGGGGTCGGCGAGACCCAGTACTTC. Its protein product is CASSFQGVGETQYF. The rearrangement links TRBV27 to TRBJ2-5, with TRBD1 matching over 7 bases. The CDR3 runs 14 residues. The germline V gene has CDR1 MNHEY and CDR2 SMNVEV (reference sequence). Trimming took 3 bases from V and 5 from J; bases not matched to a gene: 6.

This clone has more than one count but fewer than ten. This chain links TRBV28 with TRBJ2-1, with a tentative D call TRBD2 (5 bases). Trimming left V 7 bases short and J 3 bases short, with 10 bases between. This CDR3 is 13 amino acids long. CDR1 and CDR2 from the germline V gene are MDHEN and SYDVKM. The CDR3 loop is CASKREGYNEQFF. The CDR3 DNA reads TGTGCCAGCAAGAGAGAGGGCTACAATGAGCAGTTCTTC.

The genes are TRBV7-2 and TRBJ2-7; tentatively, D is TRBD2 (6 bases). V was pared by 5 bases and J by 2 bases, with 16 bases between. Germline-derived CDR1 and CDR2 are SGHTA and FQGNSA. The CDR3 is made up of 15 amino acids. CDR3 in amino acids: CASSPYAGNAYEQYF. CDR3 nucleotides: TGTGCCAGCAGCCCCTACGCGGGGAACGCCTACGAGCAGTACTTC.

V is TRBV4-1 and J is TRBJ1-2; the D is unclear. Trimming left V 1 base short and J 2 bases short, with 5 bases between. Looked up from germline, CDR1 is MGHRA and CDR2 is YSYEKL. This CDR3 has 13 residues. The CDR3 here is CASSQAGNYGYTF. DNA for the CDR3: TGCGCCAGCAGCCAAGCGGGAAACTATGGCTACACCTTC.

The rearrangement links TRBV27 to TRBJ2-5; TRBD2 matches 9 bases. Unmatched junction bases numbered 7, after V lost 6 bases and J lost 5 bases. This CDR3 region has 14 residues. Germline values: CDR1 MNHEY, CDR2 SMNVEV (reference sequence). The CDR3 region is CASRKAGGGETQYF. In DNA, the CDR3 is TGTGCCAGCAGAAAAGCGGGAGGAGGTGAGACCCAGTACTTC.

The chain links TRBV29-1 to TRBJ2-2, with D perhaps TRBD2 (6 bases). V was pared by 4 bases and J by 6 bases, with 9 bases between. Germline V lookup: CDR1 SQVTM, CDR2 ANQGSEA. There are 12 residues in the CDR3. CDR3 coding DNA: TGCAGCGTTGGGGGGGATGCCGGGGAGCTGTTTTTT. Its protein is CSVGGDAGELFF.

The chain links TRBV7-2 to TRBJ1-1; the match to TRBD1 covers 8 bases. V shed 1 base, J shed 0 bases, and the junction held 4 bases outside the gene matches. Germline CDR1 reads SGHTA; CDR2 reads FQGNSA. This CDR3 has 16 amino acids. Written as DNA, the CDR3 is TGTGCCAGCAGCTTAGAGGGACAGGCAATGAACACTGAAGCTTTCTTT. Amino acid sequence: CASSLEGQAMNTEAFF.

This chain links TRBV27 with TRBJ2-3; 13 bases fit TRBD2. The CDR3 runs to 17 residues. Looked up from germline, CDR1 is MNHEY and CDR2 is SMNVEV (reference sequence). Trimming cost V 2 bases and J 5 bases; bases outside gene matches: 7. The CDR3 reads CASSLPTSGRWEDTQYF. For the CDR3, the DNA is TGTGCCAGCAGTTTACCGACTAGCGGGAGGTGGGAAGATACGCAGTATTTT.

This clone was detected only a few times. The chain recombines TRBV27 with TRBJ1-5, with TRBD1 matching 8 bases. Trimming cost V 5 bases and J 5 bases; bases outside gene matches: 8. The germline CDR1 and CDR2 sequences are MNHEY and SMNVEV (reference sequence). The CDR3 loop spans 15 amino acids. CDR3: CASSPGGRGDQPQHF. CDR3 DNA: TGTGCCAGCAGTCCAGGGGGCAGGGGAGATCAGCCCCAGCATTTT.